This T cell receptor beta chain was recovered during a study of T cells in Graves' hyperthyroidism and ophthalmopathy. Germline V gives CDR1 SGHTA, CDR2 FQGNSA. V was pared by 2 bases and J by 0 bases, with 10 bases between. This CDR3 has 15 amino acids. This clonotype was counted at least ten times. RNA transcripts gave rise to amplified TCR beta CDR3 regions. When the TCR CDR3 underwent first-round RT-PCR, the HTBI primer set was used. MiXCR, applied by TCRdb to the multiplex PCR reads, yields one record per CDR3 protein. The data hold hundreds of thousands of distinct CDR3 sequences, with 13% to 15% observed a single time.

The receptor was isolated from a woman between 50 and 59 years old with Graves' ophthalmopathy. The sample was blood. This chain connects TRBV7-2 to TRBJ1-1, with D possibly matching TRBD1 (5 bases). CDR3 amino acids: CASSLSTVMNTEAFF. CDR3 bases: TGTGCCAGCAGCTTATCGACAGTAATGAACACTGAAGCTTTCTTT.